This T cell receptor beta chain derives from a study of blood T cells in healthy people across ages. Whole-study results and caveats: With age, beta diversity per million T cells declined roughly linearly, significantly by roughly 40. Estimated diversity, derived from one million T cells, was regarded as an underestimate. The CMV status of each donor remained undetermined, and this could have confounded shifts in expanded clonotypes.

Combining a sample-barcoded 5' primer with a J-beta primer mix, a second PCR ran for about 7 to 11 cycles. Each CDR3 protein is one row after TCRdb ran MiXCR on the 5' RACE reads. This sample has 750,000 to 850,000 distinct CDR3 sequences, with around 25% found just once. With respect to this clonotype: Its antigen remains unidentified.

This CDR3 is built from 14 residues. Germline loops: CDR1 LNHDA, CDR2 SQIVND (reference sequence). Ranging in age from roughly 6 to 90, the donors were healthy Caucasian individuals from Russia. The same data also went into a second study, on T cells of mothers and their children.

The material sequenced was blood. The TCR was taken from a boy between 10 and 17 years old in good health. The chain links TRBV19 to TRBJ2-5; 10 bases are shared with TRBD2. The end of the DNA aligns better with TRBJ2-1, so the J call may be wrong. The CDR3 sequence is CASSQTSGYNEQFF. CDR3 DNA sequence: TGTGCCAGTAGCCAGACTAGCGGGTACAATGAGCAGTTCTTC.